This T cell receptor beta chain emerged from a study of shared clonotypes between healthy human individuals. Study-wide results and limits: Naive CD4 clonotype sharing across several donors was about 5%.

Of note for this clone: Antigen: not known. The sample has other DNA sequences that encode this CDR3 too.

Produced via immunoSEQ multiplex PCR; TCRdb's table is partial and in-frame only. The sample carries fewer than 2.5 million clones, roughly 93% recorded once. The CDR3 runs to 13 residues. With 4 bases removed from V and 0 bases from J, the gap between germline ends came to 6 bases. CDR1 MNHNS and CDR2 SASEGT come from the germline V gene. The TCR comes from a man younger than 35 in good health. Some clones in this sample may be carry-over from other donors' samples. The chain uses TRBV6-1 and TRBJ1-1, with D uncertain. The material sequenced was naive CD4+ T cells from PBMCs. Noted subset: CD45RA+ positively selected. CDR3 residues: CASSGTMNTEAFF. The CDR3 nucleotides are TGTGCCAGCAGTGGGACGATGAACACTGAAGCTTTCTTT.